This entry features one TCR beta chain sequence. Its antigen is still unknown. This record comes from a study of post-analysis software for immune sequencing data. Study details: Both relapsing-remitting and secondary progressive multiple sclerosis featured among the disease courses, as did progressive-relapsing multiple sclerosis. Points from the study as a whole: About 5 TRBV segments occurring more often in patients than controls included TRBV5-6, TRBV5-1 and TRBV20-1. When compared against controls, multiple sclerosis patients showed significantly lower normalized Chao1 diversity. Clustering by F measure revealed strong co-clustering among samples prepared together in one batch.

The germline V and J ends were trimmed by 2 bases and 0 bases, with 14 bases remaining between them. The germline gives CDR1 DFQATT, CDR2 SNEGSKA (reference sequence). The CDR3 is made up of 15 amino acids. The TCR beta cDNA libraries carried unique molecular identifiers. Yield was 450,000 to 650,000 cDNA molecules from 1 to 10 million T cells. A single record per CDR3 protein comes from TCRdb applying MiXCR to the PCR reads. Here the sample spans about 820,000 distinct CDR3 sequences, about 53% being singletons. This sequence originates from a girl aged 5-17 years with multiple sclerosis. Sequenced sample: blood. The V gene is TRBV20-1, the J gene TRBJ2-7, with a tentative D call TRBD2 (5 bases). The CDR3 here is CSARSSRGSSYEQYF. CDR3 DNA: TGCAGTGCTAGATCCTCCCGAGGGAGCTCCTACGAGCAGTACTTC.